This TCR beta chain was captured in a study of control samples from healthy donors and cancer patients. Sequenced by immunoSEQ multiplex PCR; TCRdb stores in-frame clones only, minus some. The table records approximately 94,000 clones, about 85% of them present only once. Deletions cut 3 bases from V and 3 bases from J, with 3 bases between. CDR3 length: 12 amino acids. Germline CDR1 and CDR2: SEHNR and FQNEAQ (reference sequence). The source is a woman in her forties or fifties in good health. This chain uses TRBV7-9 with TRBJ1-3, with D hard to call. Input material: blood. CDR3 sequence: CASSFDGNTIYF. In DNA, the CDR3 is TGTGCCAGCAGCTTTGATGGAAACACCATATATTTT. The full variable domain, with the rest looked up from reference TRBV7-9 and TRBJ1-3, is DTGVSQNPRHKITKRGQNVTFRCDPISEHNRLYWYRQTLGQGPEFLTYFQNEAQLEKSRLLSDRFSAERPKGSFSTLEIQRTEQGDSAMYLCASSFDGNTIYFGEGSWLTVV.